The sequence of this T cell receptor beta chain was determined in a study of tissue T cells after allogeneic stem cell transplantation. The table came from immunoSEQ multiplex PCR; TCRdb's copy has only in-frame clones and leaves some out. The sample includes several thousand clones, around three fifths of them seen just once. Study-level results: Alloreactivity or antigen specificity of tissue TCRs was not determined; some clones might be host cells. Only a limited share of tissue TCRs appeared in blood or spleen. This small cohort was clinically heterogeneous, and sampling depth was a limitation.

Note on this clone: Its antigen is unidentified.

Autopsy tissues included GI tract, liver, skin and lymphoid organs. V was trimmed by 0 bases and J by 8 bases, leaving 19 bases between them. Per the germline V gene, CDR1 is KGHSH and CDR2 is LQKENI. There are 16 residues in the CDR3. This material consisted of duodenum tissue, taken at autopsy. The origin of this receptor is a female donor older than 55 with lung cancer. The chain carries TRBV18 and TRBJ1-1; D is perhaps TRBD1 (6 bases). The CDR3 DNA follows: TGTGCCAGCTCACCACCGGGTACCGGGGGCGGATCGGAAGCTTTCTTT. Encoded protein: CASSPPGTGGGSEAFF.